What follows is one TCR beta chain and its context. It has no known antigen specificity. From each donor, a 2.5 ml peripheral blood sample was collected into PAXgene tubes and kept at -80 degrees C. Without any T cell sorting, total RNA was extracted from whole blood using the PAXgene blood miRNA kit on an automated QIAcube. Peripheral blood from monozygotic twin pairs concordant or discordant for inflammatory bowel disease was subjected to deep TCRalpha and TCRbeta repertoire profiling with unique molecular barcoding. Smoking habits were recorded for all twin pairs, and individuals were classified as current, former or never smokers. The source of the sample is a study of monozygotic twins with inflammatory bowel disease (dated by TCRdb to 2018 to 2020). Looking at the study overall: The complete study included about 28 monozygotic twin pairs: 19 IBD-discordant Danish pairs and nine German pairs, of which four were IBD-concordant and five were IBD-discordant. The search for disease-associated traits relied mainly on comparing IBD patients with their genetically identical healthy co-twins within discordant pairs. Each individual had, on average, about 151 000 unique TCRalpha sequences and 181 000 unique TCRbeta sequences available for analysis.

The protocol used for the library was 5' RACE. The input for every TCR library was around 3.5 ug of total RNA. For each sample, cDNA was synthesized in eight separate reactions using SMARTScribe reverse transcriptase. During cDNA synthesis, template switching introduced unique molecular identifiers that contained a 6-nucleotide sample barcode. TCRalpha and TCRbeta cDNA was amplified by two nested PCRs of approximately 17 and 9 cycles, with bead purification after each PCR. Before amplification, the cDNA was both treated with uracil DNA-glycosylase and purified with the QIAquick PCR purification kit. In the second PCR, Illumina TruSeq-compatible adapters and sample-specific barcodes were added. TapeStation and Qubit were used to check library quality and concentration, and 4.5 to 6.5 ng of each library was pooled. Pooled libraries were sequenced on an Illumina HiSeq2500 single-index Rapid Run with 2 x 100 bp reads and custom sequencing primers. The paper's processing steps were these. PCR and sequencing errors were corrected by UMI-based consensus assembly using MiGEC version 1.2.6. MiXCR version 2.1.1 was used for V(D)J alignment, clonotype assembly and CDR3 extraction. To normalise gene usage, clonotype sharing and MAIT/NKT TCR abundance, the top 1000, 10 000 and 20 000 clonotypes in each sample were analysed. After downsampling to 27 000 UMIs, diversity was calculated as the inverse Simpson index using the vegan R package. Paired Mann-Whitney U tests on discordant twin pairs were used, with Benjamini-Hochberg multiple-testing correction. After TCRdb reprocessed the reads, each CDR3 protein sequence was kept as one row, without DNA. What appears here as the V and J calls and clone size reflects TCRdb's work, not the paper's. Per the sample table, the count is roughly 100,000 distinct CDR3 sequences. Less than 2% of the sample is held by the ten biggest clonotypes.

There are 14 amino acids in the CDR3, from cysteine to phenylalanine inclusive. Only the protein sequence is given. According to the germline V gene (reference sequence), CDR1 reads PRHDT and CDR2 reads FYEKMQ. Study-wide findings and limitations: Compared with healthy twins, IBD patients shared fewer clonotypes with other individuals, and the difference was most pronounced in patients with signs of disease activity. No difference in repertoire similarity was observed between concordant and discordant twins, possibly owing to limited statistical power. No single strong signal or clonotype linked to IBD turned up in the results, so the idea that one exists was not supported. Background noise and inter-individual variability may have been introduced into the repertoires by the differing immunosuppressive treatments among patients. The analysis was unable to tell apart different T cell subtypes. TCRbeta repertoire diversity, by inverse Simpson index, was decreased in IBD patients compared with their healthy co-twins.

The sequenced sample consisted of blood. This receptor was taken from a human donor with ulcerative colitis or Crohn's disease, or a healthy co-twin of an affected twin (not recorded which). In this chain, TRBV13 is recombined with TRBJ1-2; checking the TCRdb D call of TRBD1 is not possible without DNA. CDR3 protein: CASSPGDRAYGYTF.